This TCR beta chain stems from a study of T cell repertoires in cytomegalovirus infection. Study-level background: Public TCR beta signatures marked donors with CMV infection and the matching HLA. Study observations and caveats: HLA-C-restricted CMV clonotypes gave the most frequent clonotype in two of eight donors. Based on cumulative public TCR beta family frequency, carriers of CMV plus the relevant HLA were identified.

This clonotype occurred a few times. Its antigen is still unknown. Germline lookup yields CDR1 DFQATT and CDR2 SNEGSKA (reference sequence). The CDR3 has 11 residues. V was shortened by 7 bases and J by 5 bases, with 11 bases between the two germline ends. TCRdb re-called the reads through MiXCR, storing one row per CDR3 protein. The data hold under 250,000 distinct CDR3 sequences, with roughly an eighth observed a single time. What was sequenced was PBMCs. The sequence was collected from a human donor in good health (CMV status not recorded). Some clones in this sample may be carry-over from other donors' samples. The chain carries TRBV20-1 and TRBJ1-2; possible D gene TRBD1, 5 bases. The CDR3 loop is CSGGPIYGYTF. In DNA form, the CDR3 reads TGCAGTGGGGGACCGATTTATGGCTACACCTTC.